This entry lists 9 T cell receptor beta chains sequenced from one sample in a study of blood T cell repertoires in COVID-19. The protocol was immunoSEQ multiplex PCR, while the TCRdb copy is restricted to in-frame clones and leaves out a portion. The sample comprises 300,000 to 400,000 clones, about nine tenths of which are singletons, and approximately 9.4% rests with the top ten. The sample taken for sequencing was peripheral blood. The receptors come from a man between 25 and 39 years old with COVID-19, enrolled during active disease.

The chain's CDR3 is CASSLSGTTYNEQFF. The CDR3 nucleotides read TGTGCCAGCAGTCTTAGCGGGACCACCTACAATGAGCAGTTCTTC. The chain couples TRBV11-1 to TRBJ2-1, with 8 bases matching TRBD2. In germline, CDR1 is SGHAT, CDR2 FQDESV (reference sequence). The CDR3 loop spans 15 amino acids. V lost 6 bases and J lost 2; bases outside the gene matches: 6.

This sequence joins TRBV2 and TRBJ1-5; D is possibly TRBD1 (5 bases). CDR3 length equals 14 residues. Germline V gene data show CDR1 as SNHLY and CDR2 as FYNNEI. The V end lost 5 bases, the J end lost 6 bases, and 14 bases lay between the germline ends. The CDR3 region has the DNA TGTGCCAGCAGTAAGGGCGGGACGGGTCAGCCCCAGCATTTT. It codes for CASSKGGTGQPQHF.

J is TRBJ1-4 and V is TRBV27, with 7 bases matching TRBD1. Trimming cost V 3 bases and J 3 bases; bases outside gene matches: 4. The CDR3 is 15 residues long. The germline V gene encodes CDR1 MNHEY and CDR2 SMNVEV (reference sequence). This chain's CDR3 is CASSFGTVPNEKLFF. In DNA form, the CDR3 reads TGTGCCAGCAGTTTCGGGACAGTCCCTAATGAAAAACTGTTTTTT.

The CDR3 loop reads CASSLAGQGKTQYF. For the CDR3, the DNA is TGTGCCAGCAGCTTAGCGGGACAGGGGAAGACCCAGTACTTC. The chain joins TRBV7-7 to TRBJ2-5, with 10 bases lining up with TRBD1. Unmatched junction bases numbered 1, after V lost 0 bases and J lost 6 bases. CDR3 length: 14 amino acids. Germline V gene data show CDR1 as SSHAT and CDR2 as FNYEAQ (reference sequence).

The chain links TRBV5-1 to TRBJ2-7, with 8 positions matching TRBD2. The ends lost 4 bases at V and 5 bases at J; junction bases unmatched: 14. The CDR3 spans 16 residues. CDR1 SGHRS and CDR2 YFSETQ come from the germline V gene. In DNA form, the CDR3 reads TGCGCCAGCAGCGTAAACCCGAGCGGGAGTAACGACGAGCAGTACTTC. Its protein is CASSVNPSGSNDEQYF.

This clone was seen a handful of times. J is TRBJ1-6 and V is TRBV7-6; 7 nucleotides agree with TRBD1. The CDR3 sequence is 16 residues long. V lost 4 bases, J lost 9 bases, and 12 bases stayed unmatched. The germline gives CDR1 SGHVS, CDR2 FNYEAQ. The CDR3 DNA follows: TGTGCCAGCAGCTCACAGGGGTCGGACGTGCGTTCACCCCTCCACTTT. Its protein is CASSSQGSDVRSPLHF. Based on the CDR3 plus reference TRBV7-6 and TRBJ1-6, the full variable domain is GAGVSQSPRYKVTKRGQDVALRCDPISGHVSLYWYRQALGQGPEFLTYFNYEAQQDKSGLPNDRFSAERPEGSISTLTIQRTEQRDSAMYRCASSSQGSDVRSPLHFGNGTRLTVT.

This chain connects TRBV9 to TRBJ1-6; D unresolved. V lost 0 bases and J lost 4, with 8 bases in between. The CDR3 length is 15 residues. Germline V CDR1 and CDR2: SGDLS, YYNGEE. CDR3 in amino acids: CASSVAGKYNSPLHF. CDR3 nucleotide sequence: TGTGCCAGCAGCGTAGCCGGGAAATATAATTCACCCCTCCACTTT. Using reference TRBV9 and TRBJ1-6 for the parts outside the CDR3, the full variable domain is DSGVTQTPKHLITATGQRVTLRCSPRSGDLSVYWYQQSLDQGLQFLIQYYNGEERAKGNILERFSAQQFPDLHSELNLSSLELGDSALYFCASSVAGKYNSPLHFGNGTRLTVT.

This chain links TRBV27 with TRBJ2-3; no clear D. The CDR3 extends over 11 amino acids. V lost 7 bases, J lost 6 bases, and 8 bases lay in between. Germline assignment: CDR1 MNHEY and CDR2 SMNVEV (reference sequence). The CDR3 loop is CASTRWDTQYF. CDR3 bases: TGTGCCAGCACCCGGTGGGATACGCAGTATTTT.

The gene calls are TRBV19 and TRBJ2-1; 11 nucleotides agree with TRBD2. The V gene's germline CDR1 is LNHDA and CDR2 SQIVND (reference sequence). V trimming: 2 bases; J trimming: 10 bases; junction bases outside the gene matches: 10. This CDR3 has 16 amino acids. CDR3 DNA: TGTGCCAGTAGTATACTAGCGGGAGGAATAGTAGGCGAGCAGTTCTTC. It yields the protein CASSILAGGIVGEQFF.